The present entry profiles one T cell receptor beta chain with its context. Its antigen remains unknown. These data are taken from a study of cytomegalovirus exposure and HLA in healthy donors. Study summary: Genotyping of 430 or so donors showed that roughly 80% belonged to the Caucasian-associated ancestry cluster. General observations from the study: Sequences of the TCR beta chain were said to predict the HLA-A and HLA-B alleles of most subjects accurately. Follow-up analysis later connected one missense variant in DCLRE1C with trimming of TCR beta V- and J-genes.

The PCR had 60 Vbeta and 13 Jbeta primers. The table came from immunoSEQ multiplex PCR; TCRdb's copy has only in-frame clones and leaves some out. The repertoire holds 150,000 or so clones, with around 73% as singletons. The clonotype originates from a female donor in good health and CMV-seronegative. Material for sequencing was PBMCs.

The CDR3 DNA sequence: TGTGCCAGCAGTTTATCCCCGGGACAGGGGATGGACTCTGGGGCCAACGTCCTGACTTTC. Its translation: CASSLSPGQGMDSGANVLTF. This rearrangement joins TRBV27 to TRBJ2-6; 10 bases fit TRBD1. This CDR3 region has 20 residues. V gave up 0 bases and J gave up 0 bases; unmatched junction bases: 8. Germline CDR1 is MNHEY and CDR2 is SMNVEV (reference sequence).